A selection of T cell receptor beta chains follows, all from one sample in a study of beta chain bispecific antibodies for T cell cancers. From the 5' RACE reads, TCRdb called clonotypes with MiXCR, one entry per CDR3 protein. The sample lists about 20,000 distinct CDR3 sequences; roughly 3% were seen once. These receptors' antigens are unknown. Material: healthy donor T cells cultured with leukemia cells. These receptors all stem from a human donor in good health. Some clones in this sample may be carry-over from other donors' samples. The CDR3 runs from the conserved cysteine through the conserved F or W. D genes are given only for firm matches. The size of a clone is reported for some rows only, either as once, few or many, or as a class for expanded clones.

v_call: TRBV20-1
j_call: TRBJ2-1
cdr3_length: 20
clone_size: many
d_call: TRBD2
cdr3_nt: TGCAGTGCTAGAGACCCCCCGACTTCTAGCGGGGGGGTATCCTACAATGAGCAGTTCTTC
cdr3_aa: CSARDPPTSSGGVSYNEQFF

v_call: TRBV27
j_call: TRBJ2-7
cdr3_length: 15
clone_size: many
d_call: TRBD2
cdr3_nt: TGTGCCAGCACCCCAAACCCGGGGGGGGGAGACGAGCAGTACTTC
cdr3_aa: CASTPNPGGGDEQYF

v_call: TRBV3-1
j_call: TRBJ2-3
cdr3_length: 16
clone_size: -
d_call: -
cdr3_nt: TGTGCCAGCAGCCAAGAGCTCGACTATCGCACAGATACGCAGTATTTT
cdr3_aa: CASSQELDYRTDTQYF

v_call: TRBV4-1
j_call: TRBJ1-1
cdr3_length: 14
clone_size: many
d_call: -
cdr3_nt: TGCGCCAGCAGCCAAGATTGGGAGAGCACTGAAGCTTTCTTT
cdr3_aa: CASSQDWESTEAFF

v_call: TRBV29-1
j_call: TRBJ2-7
cdr3_length: 13
clone_size: few
d_call: -
cdr3_nt: TGCAGCGTCGCCTCTCAGGGAACCTACGAGCAGTACTTC
cdr3_aa: CSVASQGTYEQYF

v_call: TRBV6-5
j_call: TRBJ1-2
cdr3_length: 13
clone_size: many
d_call: -
cdr3_nt: TGTGCCAGCAGTGGGGGGGGTTTGTATGGCTACACCTTC
cdr3_aa: CASSGGGLYGYTF

v_call: TRBV20-1
j_call: TRBJ1-4
cdr3_length: 13
clone_size: few
d_call: TRBD1
cdr3_nt: TGCAGTGCTATGGACAGGGTAAATGAAAAACTGTTTTTT
cdr3_aa: CSAMDRVNEKLFF

v_call: TRBV20-1
j_call: TRBJ1-3
cdr3_length: 15
clone_size: many
d_call: -
cdr3_nt: TGCAGTGCTAGAGATTTGGTCTCCTCTGGAAACACCATATATTTT
cdr3_aa: CSARDLVSSGNTIYF

v_call: TRBV5-8
j_call: TRBJ2-1
cdr3_length: 16
clone_size: many
d_call: TRBD2
cdr3_nt: TGTGCCAGCAGCCTGCTAGCGGGGGGAACCTACAATGAGCAGTTCTTC
cdr3_aa: CASSLLAGGTYNEQFF

v_call: TRBV28
j_call: TRBJ1-1
cdr3_length: 14
clone_size: many
d_call: -
cdr3_nt: TGTGCCAGCAGTTTCCCACAGACTAACACTGAAGCTTTCTTT
cdr3_aa: CASSFPQTNTEAFF

v_call: TRBV25-1
j_call: TRBJ1-1
cdr3_length: 12
clone_size: many
d_call: TRBD1
cdr3_nt: TGTGCCAGCAGGGAGACAGGGGCGGAAGCTTTCTTT
cdr3_aa: CASRETGAEAFF

v_call: TRBV9
j_call: TRBJ2-2
cdr3_length: 16
clone_size: many
d_call: -
cdr3_nt: TGTGCCAGCAGCGGGGGTGGCTCCCGACGGGCCGGGGAGCTGTTTTTT
cdr3_aa: CASSGGGSRRAGELFF

v_call: TRBV5-5
j_call: TRBJ2-1
cdr3_length: 15
clone_size: many
d_call: -
cdr3_nt: TGTGCCAGCAGCTTGTGGGGTCCCCCTTACAATGAGCAGTTCTTC
cdr3_aa: CASSLWGPPYNEQFF

v_call: TRBV6-5
j_call: TRBJ1-5
cdr3_length: 13
clone_size: many
d_call: -
cdr3_nt: TGTGCCAGCAGTTATGCCTTTAATCAGCCCCAGCATTTT
cdr3_aa: CASSYAFNQPQHF

v_call: TRBV11-2
j_call: TRBJ1-6
cdr3_length: 13
clone_size: few
d_call: -
cdr3_nt: TGTGCCAGCAGCTTAGATAGGAATTCACCCCTCCACTTT
cdr3_aa: CASSLDRNSPLHF

v_call: TRBV30
j_call: TRBJ2-7
cdr3_length: 12
clone_size: many
d_call: -
cdr3_nt: TGTGCCTTAGACAGGGAGGTCAACGAGCAGTACTTC
cdr3_aa: CALDREVNEQYF

v_call: TRBV4-1
j_call: TRBJ1-2
cdr3_length: 15
clone_size: many
d_call: -
cdr3_nt: TGCGCCAGCAGCCAAGATCTAGTCTCGGGATATGGCTACACCTTC
cdr3_aa: CASSQDLVSGYGYTF

v_call: TRBV5-5
j_call: TRBJ1-2
cdr3_length: 14
clone_size: many
d_call: -
cdr3_nt: TGTGCCAGCAGACCGCCTCGGGAAAGAAATGGCTACACCTTC
cdr3_aa: CASRPPRERNGYTF

v_call: TRBV5-1
j_call: TRBJ2-1
cdr3_length: 15
clone_size: many
d_call: TRBD1
cdr3_nt: TGCGCCAGCAGCTTTCCACGACAGGGCAACAATGAGCAGTTCTTC
cdr3_aa: CASSFPRQGNNEQFF

v_call: TRBV20-1
j_call: TRBJ1-2
cdr3_length: 13
clone_size: many
d_call: -
cdr3_nt: TGCAGTGCTCTCGCGGGACAAGCCTATGGCTACACCTTC
cdr3_aa: CSALAGQAYGYTF

v_call: TRBV11-2
j_call: TRBJ1-6
cdr3_length: 15
clone_size: many
d_call: TRBD1
cdr3_nt: TGTGCCAGCAGCTTAGGGGGGACAGGGTCAATTCCCCTCCACTTT
cdr3_aa: CASSLGGTGSIPLHF

v_call: TRBV10-2
j_call: TRBJ1-5
cdr3_length: 15
clone_size: many
d_call: TRBD1
cdr3_nt: TGCGCCAGCAGTGAGGAGACAGGGGTCCGGGGGCCCCAGCATTTT
cdr3_aa: CASSEETGVRGPQHF

v_call: TRBV13
j_call: TRBJ2-5
cdr3_length: 17
clone_size: many
d_call: TRBD2
cdr3_nt: TGTGCCAGCAGCTTAGTGCCCGTAGCGGGGGGACAAGAGACCCAGTACTTC
cdr3_aa: CASSLVPVAGGQETQYF

v_call: TRBV30
j_call: TRBJ2-1
cdr3_length: 15
clone_size: -
d_call: -
cdr3_nt: TGTGCCTGGAGTGTAGGTCTGGGGATACACAATGAGCAGTTCTTC
cdr3_aa: CAWSVGLGIHNEQFF

v_call: TRBV10-3
j_call: TRBJ2-3
cdr3_length: 13
clone_size: many
d_call: -
cdr3_nt: TGTGCCATCAGTGAGGGGGCTGAAGATACGCAGTATTTT
cdr3_aa: CAISEGAEDTQYF

v_call: TRBV9
j_call: TRBJ2-1
cdr3_length: 16
clone_size: many
d_call: -
cdr3_nt: TGTGCCAGCAGCGCAGACCAATTGAAGGGGTACAATGAGCAGTTCTTC
cdr3_aa: CASSADQLKGYNEQFF

v_call: TRBV5-1
j_call: TRBJ2-7
cdr3_length: 13
clone_size: many
d_call: -
cdr3_nt: TGCGCCAGCAGCTTGGCCGAAGACTACGAGCAGTACTTC
cdr3_aa: CASSLAEDYEQYF

v_call: TRBV5-1
j_call: TRBJ2-2
cdr3_length: 14
clone_size: many
d_call: TRBD1
cdr3_nt: TGCGCCAGCATGGTCACAGGGGGCATCGGGGAGCTGTTTTTT
cdr3_aa: CASMVTGGIGELFF

v_call: TRBV28
j_call: TRBJ2-7
cdr3_length: 11
clone_size: many
d_call: -
cdr3_nt: TGTGCCAGCAGTCCGCACAGGGAGCAGTACTTC
cdr3_aa: CASSPHREQYF

v_call: TRBV10-1
j_call: TRBJ2-7
cdr3_length: 15
clone_size: many
d_call: -
cdr3_nt: TGCGCCAGCAGTGAGTCGCCTAGCCTAACCTACGAGCAGTACTTC
cdr3_aa: CASSESPSLTYEQYF

v_call: TRBV5-6
j_call: TRBJ2-1
cdr3_length: 16
clone_size: many
d_call: -
cdr3_nt: TGTGCCAGCAGCTTGGCCGCAACAGAACCCAACAATGAGCAGTTCTTC
cdr3_aa: CASSLAATEPNNEQFF

v_call: TRBV6-5
j_call: TRBJ1-1
cdr3_length: 15
clone_size: many
d_call: -
cdr3_nt: TGTGCCAGCAGTTACGGGACCAGGGGCTTCACTGAAGCTTTCTTT
cdr3_aa: CASSYGTRGFTEAFF

v_call: TRBV6-6
j_call: TRBJ1-5
cdr3_length: 12
clone_size: many
d_call: -
cdr3_nt: TGTGCCGCCAATGACCCCAATCAGCCCCAGCATTTT
cdr3_aa: CAANDPNQPQHF

v_call: TRBV5-1
j_call: TRBJ1-2
cdr3_length: 13
clone_size: many
d_call: TRBD1
cdr3_nt: TGCGCCAGCAGCCGGACAGGGGGCGATGGCTACACCTTC
cdr3_aa: CASSRTGGDGYTF

v_call: TRBV20-1
j_call: TRBJ2-3
cdr3_length: 13
clone_size: many
d_call: -
cdr3_nt: TGCAGTGCTAGTTATGGGGCCACAGATACGCAGTATTTT
cdr3_aa: CSASYGATDTQYF

v_call: TRBV5-1
j_call: TRBJ2-2
cdr3_length: 15
clone_size: many
d_call: -
cdr3_nt: TGCGCCAGCAGCTTGGCGGGGTTTAACACCGGGGAGCTGTTTTTT
cdr3_aa: CASSLAGFNTGELFF

v_call: TRBV5-1
j_call: TRBJ2-1
cdr3_length: 16
clone_size: many
d_call: TRBD1
cdr3_nt: TGCGCCAGCAGCTTGGAAGGGGGCAGGATCTACAATGAGCAGTTCTTC
cdr3_aa: CASSLEGGRIYNEQFF

v_call: TRBV18
j_call: TRBJ1-2
cdr3_length: 15
clone_size: -
d_call: TRBD1
cdr3_nt: TGTGCCAGCTCAGTGGACAGGGCTACTAACTATGGCTACACCTTC
cdr3_aa: CASSVDRATNYGYTF

v_call: TRBV27
j_call: TRBJ2-1
cdr3_length: 15
clone_size: many
d_call: TRBD2
cdr3_nt: TGTGCCAGCAGTTTACGAGCGGGGGGGCACAATGAGCAGTTCTTC
cdr3_aa: CASSLRAGGHNEQFF

v_call: TRBV21-1
j_call: TRBJ1-5
cdr3_length: 16
clone_size: many
d_call: -
cdr3_nt: TGTGCCAGCAGCCCCGCCGAGTGCAGTAGCAATCAGCCCCAGCATTTT
cdr3_aa: CASSPAECSSNQPQHF

v_call: TRBV5-1
j_call: TRBJ2-2
cdr3_length: 14
clone_size: many
d_call: -
cdr3_nt: TGCGCCAGCAGCCAATTACAGGGCAAGGCGGAGCTGTTTTTT
cdr3_aa: CASSQLQGKAELFF

v_call: TRBV9
j_call: TRBJ2-7
cdr3_length: 15
clone_size: many
d_call: TRBD1
cdr3_nt: TGTGCCAGCAGCGCGTCGCAGGGGGTCACCTACGAGCAGTACTTC
cdr3_aa: CASSASQGVTYEQYF

v_call: TRBV28
j_call: TRBJ2-7
cdr3_length: 16
clone_size: many
d_call: -
cdr3_nt: TGTGCCAGCAGTTTTTCGGCCGGGACTGCTACCTACGAGCAGTACTTC
cdr3_aa: CASSFSAGTATYEQYF

v_call: TRBV30
j_call: TRBJ1-1
cdr3_length: 14
clone_size: many
d_call: -
cdr3_nt: TGTGCCTGGAGTTCACAGGGAGAGGGCACTGAAGCTTTCTTT
cdr3_aa: CAWSSQGEGTEAFF

v_call: TRBV27
j_call: TRBJ2-2
cdr3_length: 15
clone_size: many
d_call: -
cdr3_nt: TGTGCCAGCAGTTTCCAGCTTCAGAACACCGGGGAGCTGTTTTTT
cdr3_aa: CASSFQLQNTGELFF